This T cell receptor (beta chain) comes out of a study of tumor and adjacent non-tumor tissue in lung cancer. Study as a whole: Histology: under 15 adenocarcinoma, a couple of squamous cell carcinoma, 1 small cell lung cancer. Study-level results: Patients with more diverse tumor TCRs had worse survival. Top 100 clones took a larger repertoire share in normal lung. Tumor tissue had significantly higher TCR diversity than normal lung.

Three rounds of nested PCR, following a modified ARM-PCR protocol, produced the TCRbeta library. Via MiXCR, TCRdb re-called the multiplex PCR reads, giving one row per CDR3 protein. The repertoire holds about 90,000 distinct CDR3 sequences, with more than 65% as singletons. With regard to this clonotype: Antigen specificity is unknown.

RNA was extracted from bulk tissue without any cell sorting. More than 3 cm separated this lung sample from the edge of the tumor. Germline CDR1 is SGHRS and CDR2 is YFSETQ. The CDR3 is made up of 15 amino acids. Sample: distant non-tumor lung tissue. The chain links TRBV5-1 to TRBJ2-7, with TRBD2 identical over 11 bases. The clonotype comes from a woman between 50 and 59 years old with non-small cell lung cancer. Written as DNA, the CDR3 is TGCATCAGCAGCTTCACTAGCGGGGGATCCTACGAGCAGTACTTC. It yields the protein CISSFTSGGSYEQYF.